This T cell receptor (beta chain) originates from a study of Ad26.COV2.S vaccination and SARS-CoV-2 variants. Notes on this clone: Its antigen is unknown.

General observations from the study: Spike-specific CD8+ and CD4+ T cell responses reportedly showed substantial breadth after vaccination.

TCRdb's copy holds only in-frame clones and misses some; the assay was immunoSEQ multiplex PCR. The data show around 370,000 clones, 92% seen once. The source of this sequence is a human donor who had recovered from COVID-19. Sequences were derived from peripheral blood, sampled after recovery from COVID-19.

The CDR3 bases are TGTGCCAGCAGCTTAGCCGCGCGGGAGCACCAAGAGACCCAGTACTTC. Its translation: CASSLAAREHQETQYF. The gene calls are TRBV7-8 and TRBJ2-5; TRBD2 agrees at 7 bases. CDR3 length: 16 amino acids. Trimming cost V 0 bases and J 0 bases; bases outside gene matches: 4. Germline V gives CDR1 SGHVS, CDR2 FQNEAQ.